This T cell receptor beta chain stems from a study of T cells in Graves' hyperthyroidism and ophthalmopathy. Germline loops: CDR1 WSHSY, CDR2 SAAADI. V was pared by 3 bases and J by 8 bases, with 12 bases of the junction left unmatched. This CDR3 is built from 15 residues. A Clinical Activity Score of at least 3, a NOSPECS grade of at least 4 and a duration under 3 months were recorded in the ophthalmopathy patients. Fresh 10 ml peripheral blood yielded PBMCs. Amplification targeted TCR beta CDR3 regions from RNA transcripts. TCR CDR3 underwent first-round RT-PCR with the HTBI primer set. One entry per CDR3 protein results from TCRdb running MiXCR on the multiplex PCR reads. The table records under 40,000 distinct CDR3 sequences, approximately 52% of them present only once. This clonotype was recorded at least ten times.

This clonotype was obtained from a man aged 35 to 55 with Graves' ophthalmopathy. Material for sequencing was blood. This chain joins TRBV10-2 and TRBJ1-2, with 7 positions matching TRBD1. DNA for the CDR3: TGCGCCAGCAGTGAACGGGTGGGCAGGGGGGACGGCTACACCTTC. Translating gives CASSERVGRGDGYTF.